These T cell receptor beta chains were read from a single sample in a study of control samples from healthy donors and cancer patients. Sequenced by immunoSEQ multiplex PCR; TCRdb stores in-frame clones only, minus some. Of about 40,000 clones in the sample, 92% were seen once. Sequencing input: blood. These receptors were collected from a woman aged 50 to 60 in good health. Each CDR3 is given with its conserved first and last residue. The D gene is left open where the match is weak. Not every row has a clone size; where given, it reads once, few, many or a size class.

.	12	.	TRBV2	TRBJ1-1	CASSSSGIQAFF	TGTGCCAGCAGTAGCTCAGGGATCCAAGCTTTCTTT
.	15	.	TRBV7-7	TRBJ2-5	CASSSRQGRQETQYF	TGTGCCAGCAGCTCCCGGCAGGGGAGGCAAGAGACCCAGTACTTC
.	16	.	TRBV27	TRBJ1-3	CASSLNPTGAGNTIYF	TGTGCCAGCAGTTTAAACCCGACAGGAGCTGGAAACACCATATATTTT
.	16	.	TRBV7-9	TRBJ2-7	CASSLEPGQGSVEQYF	TGTGCCAGCAGCTTAGAACCGGGACAAGGTTCCGTCGAGCAGTACTTC
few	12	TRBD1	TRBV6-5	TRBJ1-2	CASRRTGNGYTF	TGTGCCAGCAGAAGGACAGGGAATGGCTACACCTTC
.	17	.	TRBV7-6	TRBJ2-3	CASSLVGGGSYTDTQYF	TGTGCCAGCAGCTTAGTCGGGGGCGGCTCCTACACAGATACGCAGTATTTT
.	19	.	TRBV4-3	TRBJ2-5	CASSQGHLPGGLMGWTQYF	TGCGCCAGCAGCCAAGGCCACCTACCGGGGGGCCTGATGGGGTGGACCCAGTACTTC
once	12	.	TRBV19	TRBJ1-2	CASTDRPYGYTF	TGTGCCAGTACCGACAGGCCCTATGGCTACACCTTC
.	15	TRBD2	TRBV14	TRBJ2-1	CASSQTSGGGNEQFF	TGTGCCAGCAGCCAGACTAGCGGGGGGGGTAATGAGCAGTTCTTC
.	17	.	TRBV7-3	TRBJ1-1	CASSPLPTGGTDTEAFF	TGTGCCAGCAGCCCACTACCGACAGGCGGGACGGACACTGAAGCTTTCTTT
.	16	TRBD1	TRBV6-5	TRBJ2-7	CASSYSRQGAWHEQYF	TGTGCCAGCAGTTACTCCCGACAGGGGGCATGGCACGAGCAGTACTTC
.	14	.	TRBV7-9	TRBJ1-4	CASSFLGTNEKLFF	TGTGCCAGCAGCTTTCTGGGGACTAATGAAAAACTGTTTTTT
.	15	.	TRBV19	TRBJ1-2	CASSINWRSNYGYTF	TGTGCCAGTAGTATCAATTGGAGATCTAACTATGGCTACACCTTC
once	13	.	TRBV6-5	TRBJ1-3	CASKPNSGNTIYF	TGTGCCAGCAAGCCAAACTCTGGAAACACCATATATTTT
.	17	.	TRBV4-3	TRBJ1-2	CASSQDGVGGRDYGYTF	TGCGCCAGCAGCCAAGATGGAGTCGGGGGTAGGGACTATGGCTACACCTTC
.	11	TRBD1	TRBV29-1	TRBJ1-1	CSVGWTGEAFF	TGCAGCGTTGGCTGGACAGGTGAAGCTTTCTTT
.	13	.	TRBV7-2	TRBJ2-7	CASSSGATYEQYF	TGTGCCAGCAGCTCCGGAGCAACCTACGAGCAGTACTTC
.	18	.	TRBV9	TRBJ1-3	CASSVKGGGQPSGNTIYF	TGTGCCAGCAGCGTAAAAGGTGGGGGCCAGCCCTCTGGAAACACCATATATTTT
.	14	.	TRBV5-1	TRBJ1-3	CASKVESSGNTIYF	TGCGCCAGCAAGGTCGAGAGCTCTGGAAACACCATATATTTT
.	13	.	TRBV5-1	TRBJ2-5	CAGRTLAGETQYF	TGCGCCGGCAGAACACTAGCCGGAGAGACCCAGTACTTC
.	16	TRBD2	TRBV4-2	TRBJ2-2	CASQGASGGRTGELFF	TGTGCCAGCCAAGGGGCTAGCGGGGGGAGAACCGGGGAGCTGTTTTTT
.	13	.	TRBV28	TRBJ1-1	CASSLGRRTEAFF	TGTGCCAGCAGTTTAGGACGGCGCACTGAAGCTTTCTTT
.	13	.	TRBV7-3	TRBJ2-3	CASSLERPDTQYF	TGTGCCAGCAGCTTAGAGCGGCCAGATACGCAGTATTTT
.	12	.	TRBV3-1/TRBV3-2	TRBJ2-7	CASSQDTETQYF	TGTGCCAGCAGCCAAGATACGGAAACGCAGTACTTC
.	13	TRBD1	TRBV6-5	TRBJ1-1	CASSYDRATEAFF	TGTGCCAGCAGTTATGACAGGGCCACTGAAGCTTTCTTT
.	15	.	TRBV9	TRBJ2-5	CASSPSPQGQETQYF	TGTGCCAGCAGCCCGTCTCCCCAGGGCCAAGAGACCCAGTACTTC
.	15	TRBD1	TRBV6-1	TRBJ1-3	CASSDPGQAGNTIYF	TGTGCCAGCAGTGACCCGGGACAGGCTGGAAACACCATATATTTT
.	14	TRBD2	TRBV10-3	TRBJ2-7	CAVGSGGGNYEQYF	TGTGCCGTGGGAAGCGGGGGGGGAAACTACGAGCAGTACTTC
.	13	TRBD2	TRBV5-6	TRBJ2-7	CASSPTLGTSLHF	TGTGCCAGCAGCCCCACTCTGGGGACTAGCTTACACTTC
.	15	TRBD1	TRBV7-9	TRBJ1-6	CASNRTGALNSPLHF	TGTGCCAGCAACAGGACAGGGGCCCTTAATTCACCCCTCCACTTT
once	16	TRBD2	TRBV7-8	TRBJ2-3	CASSRRLAGGMDTQYF	TGTGCCAGCAGCCGCAGACTAGCGGGGGGGATGGATACGCAGTATTTT
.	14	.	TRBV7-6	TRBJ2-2	CASSPTSGGGELFF	TGTGCCAGCAGCCCTACCTCAGGTGGCGGGGAGCTGTTTTTT
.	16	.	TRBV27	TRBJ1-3	CASSLRAGTSGNTIYF	TGTGCCAGCAGTTTAAGGGCAGGGACCTCTGGAAACACCATATATTTT
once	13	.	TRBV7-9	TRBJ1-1	CASRPRDPKEAFF	TGTGCCAGCAGACCCAGGGACCCGAAGGAAGCTTTCTTT
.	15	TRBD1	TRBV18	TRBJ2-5	CASSPWTGLEETQYF	TGTGCCAGCTCACCTTGGACAGGGCTGGAGGAGACCCAGTACTTC
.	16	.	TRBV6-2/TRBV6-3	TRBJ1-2	CASSYSQVLPNYGYTF	TGTGCCAGCAGTTACTCGCAAGTTCTGCCTAACTATGGCTACACCTTC
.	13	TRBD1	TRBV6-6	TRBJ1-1	CASRPGQGREAFF	TGTGCCAGCAGACCCGGACAGGGGAGGGAAGCTTTCTTT
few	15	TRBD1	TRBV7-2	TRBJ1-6	CASSLDRGSYSPLHF	TGTGCCAGCAGCCTCGACAGGGGGTCATATTCACCCCTCCACTTT
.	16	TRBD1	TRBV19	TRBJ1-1	CASTGRGFVSDTEAFF	TGTGCCAGTACCGGCAGGGGGTTTGTTAGTGACACTGAAGCTTTCTTT
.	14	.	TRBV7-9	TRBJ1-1	CASSLRGRNTEAFF	TGTGCCAGCAGCTTGAGAGGAAGGAACACTGAAGCTTTCTTT
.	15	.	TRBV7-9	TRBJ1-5	CASSAPGASNQPQHF	TGTGCCAGCAGCGCCCCCGGCGCGAGCAATCAGCCCCAGCATTTT
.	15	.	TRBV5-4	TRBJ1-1	CASSTRLGVGTEAFF	TGTGCCAGCAGCACGCGTCTCGGTGTAGGCACTGAAGCTTTCTTT
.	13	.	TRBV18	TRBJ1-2	CASSPPTVYGYTF	TGTGCCAGCTCACCTCCGACAGTATATGGCTACACCTTC
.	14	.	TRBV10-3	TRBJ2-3	CAIRNGGGTDTQYF	TGTGCCATCAGGAATGGCGGGGGCACAGATACGCAGTATTTT
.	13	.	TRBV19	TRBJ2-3	CASSIQGIDTQYF	TGTGCCAGTAGTATCCAGGGAATTGATACGCAGTATTTT
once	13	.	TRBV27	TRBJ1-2	CASSSRQHYGYTF	TGTGCCAGCAGTTCCCGACAGCATTATGGCTACACCTTC
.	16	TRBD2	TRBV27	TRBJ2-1	CASSLYGLAGYNEQFF	TGTGCCAGCAGTTTATATGGACTAGCGGGGTACAATGAGCAGTTCTTC
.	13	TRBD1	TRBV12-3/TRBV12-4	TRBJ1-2	CASSLYRGNGYTF	TGTGCCAGCAGTTTATACAGGGGTAATGGCTACACCTTC
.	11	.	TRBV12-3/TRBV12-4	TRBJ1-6	CASRTRGPLHF	TGTGCCAGCCGAACCCGGGGCCCCCTCCACTTT
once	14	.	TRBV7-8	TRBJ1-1	CASSLGALNTEAFF	TGTGCCAGCAGCTTAGGGGCACTGAACACTGAAGCTTTCTTT
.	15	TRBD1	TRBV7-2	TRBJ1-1	CASSAFARGRTEAFF	TGTGCCAGCAGCGCCTTTGCCAGGGGGAGAACTGAAGCTTTCTTT
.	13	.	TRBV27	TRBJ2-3	CASSVQGRDTQYF	TGTGCCAGCAGTGTACAGGGGAGGGATACGCAGTATTTT
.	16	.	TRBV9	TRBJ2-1	CASSVGLGGLPNEQFF	TGTGCCAGCAGCGTAGGTTTGGGGGGCCTTCCCAATGAGCAGTTCTTC
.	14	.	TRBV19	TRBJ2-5	CASSIGGSRETQYF	TGTGCCAGTAGTATCGGGGGTAGTCGGGAGACCCAGTACTTC